The next 4 T cell receptor beta chains were all read from a single sample in a study of metastatic and nonmetastatic thyroid tumors. No patient had received any treatment before thyroid surgery. TCRdb re-called the PCR reads via MiXCR. The table lists about 24,000 clones, roughly 24% of them singletons. What was sequenced was blood. The receptors stem from a male donor with papillary thyroid cancer or a benign thyroid nodule (not recorded which). Some clones in this sample may be carry-over from other donors' samples.

Remarks on this clone: A much bigger clone sits one base away, suggesting this may be a read error. The chain recombines TRBV2 with TRBJ2-5; tentatively, D is TRBD1 (5 bases). V dropped 5 bases and J dropped 5 bases, with 15 bases sitting between them. Germline assignment: CDR1 SNHLY and CDR2 FYNNEI. This CDR3 contains 14 residues. The CDR3 DNA sequence: TGTGCCAGCAGTCCTGGACAAACAAGGGAGACCCAGTACTTC. Its translation is CASSPGQTRETQYF.

This clone was seen ten or more times. V is TRBV4-2 and J is TRBJ1-2; unclear D gene. V was trimmed by 1 base and J by 8 bases, leaving 14 bases between them. Looked up from germline, CDR1 is LGHNA and CDR2 is YNFKEQ. This CDR3 spans 14 amino acids. Written as DNA, the CDR3 is TGTGCCAGCAGCCAAGGGCGGGCCCCCCGGGGCTACACCTTC. It codes for CASSQGRAPRGYTF.

This clone was seen repeatedly, ten times or more. The DNA of the CDR3 is TGCAGTGCTAGCTCAGGGTCTGAGCAGTTCTTC. Translation: CSASSGSEQFF. The chain is built from TRBV20-1 and TRBJ2-1; weak D call: TRBD1 (5 bases). This CDR3 is 11 amino acids long. Germline-derived CDR1 and CDR2 are DFQATT and SNEGSKA (reference sequence). Trimming removed 3 bases from V and 9 bases from J, with 9 bases in between.

The chain recombines TRBV5-1 with TRBJ2-5; no definite D call. The CDR3 has 13 residues. In germline, CDR1 is SGHRS, CDR2 YFSETQ. V was cut by 2 bases and J by 5 bases, with 10 bases left in between. DNA for the CDR3: TGCGCCAGCAGCTTTGGGCTGGCGGAGACCCAGTACTTC. This translates into CASSFGLAETQYF. Based on the CDR3 plus reference TRBV5-1 and TRBJ2-5, the full variable domain is KAGVTQTPRYLIKTRGQQVTLSCSPISGHRSVSWYQQTPGQGLQFLFEYFSETQRNKGNFPGRFSGRQFSNSRSEMNVSTLELGDSALYLCASSFGLAETQYFGPGTRLLVL.